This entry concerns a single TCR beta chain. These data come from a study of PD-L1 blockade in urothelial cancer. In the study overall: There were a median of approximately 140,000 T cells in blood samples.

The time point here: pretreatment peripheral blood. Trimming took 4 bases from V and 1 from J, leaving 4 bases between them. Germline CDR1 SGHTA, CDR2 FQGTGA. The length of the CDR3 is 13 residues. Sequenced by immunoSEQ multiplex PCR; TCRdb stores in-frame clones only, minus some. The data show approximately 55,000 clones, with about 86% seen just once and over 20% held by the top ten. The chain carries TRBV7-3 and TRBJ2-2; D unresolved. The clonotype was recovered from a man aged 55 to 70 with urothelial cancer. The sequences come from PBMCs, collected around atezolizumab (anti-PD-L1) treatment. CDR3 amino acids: CASSSKNTGELFF. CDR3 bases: TGTGCCAGCAGCTCAAAGAACACCGGGGAGCTGTTTTTT.